This T cell receptor beta chain was recorded in a study of T-cell reconstitution after alpha-beta-depleted transplantation in children. Molecular barcoding with unique molecular identifiers was used for the TCRbeta library. TCRdb reprocessed the PCR reads with MiXCR, giving one entry per CDR3 protein. The sample yields about 200,000 distinct CDR3 sequences, more than 14% seen once. This clonotype was detected many times. CDR3 length: 12 amino acids. The ends were cut back, 6 bases at V and 6 bases at J, with 14 bases in the middle. Germline V lookup: CDR1 DFQATT, CDR2 SNEGSKA (reference sequence). The material was PBMCs from the stem cell graft donor, obtained from the stem cell graft. The source of this sequence is a human donor who donated a stem cell graft to a child with acute lymphoblastic leukemia. This chain uses TRBV20-1 with TRBJ1-2, with TRBD1 as a possible D gene (5 bases). CDR3 sequence: CSAFRGGDGYTF. CDR3 bases: TGCAGTGCCTTTAGGGGAGGAGATGGCTACACCTTC.